This is a list of T cell receptor beta chains from one sample in a study of blood T cells in healthy people across ages. Each CDR3 protein is one row after TCRdb ran MiXCR on the 5' RACE reads. The sample has about 570,000 distinct CDR3 sequences; approximately 27% are singletons. Sequenced material: blood. The receptors stem from a woman aged 70-85 years in good health. CDR3s include the opening cysteine and the closing phenylalanine or tryptophan. The D gene is left open where the match is weak. Rows may omit the clone size; those that give it use once, few, many or a size class.

CDR3: CASSRGGVEYF
DNA: TGTGCCAGCAGCCGGGGAGGGGTTGAGTACTTC
size: once
V: TRBV7-9
D: TRBD2
J: TRBJ2-7

CDR3: CASSYRRSSYEQYF
DNA: TGTGCCAGCAGTTACCGGAGGAGCTCCTACGAGCAGTACTTC
size: once
V: TRBV6-2/TRBV6-3
D: -
J: TRBJ2-7

CDR3: CAISGALGYTEAFF
DNA: TGTGCCATCAGCGGGGCCTTGGGATACACTGAAGCTTTCTTT
size: -
V: TRBV10-3
D: -
J: TRBJ1-1

CDR3: CSVQGATNEKLFF
DNA: TGCAGTGTTCAGGGGGCGACTAATGAAAAACTGTTTTTT
size: few
V: TRBV20-1
D: TRBD1
J: TRBJ1-4

CDR3: CASSRTRSGEKLFF
DNA: TGCGCCAGCAGCCGAACACGGTCTGGGGAAAAACTGTTTTTT
size: -
V: TRBV4-3
D: -
J: TRBJ1-4

CDR3: CASSWAGAYNEQFF
DNA: TGCGCCAGCAGCTGGGCCGGAGCCTACAATGAGCAGTTCTTC
size: -
V: TRBV5-1
D: -
J: TRBJ2-1

CDR3: CASSPRLADNEQFF
DNA: TGTGCCAGCAGCCCAAGACTAGCAGATAATGAGCAGTTCTTC
size: -
V: TRBV11-2
D: TRBD2
J: TRBJ2-1

CDR3: CASSRHGENIQYF
DNA: TGCGCCAGCAGTCGTCACGGAGAAAACATTCAGTACTTC
size: -
V: TRBV5-1
D: -
J: TRBJ2-4

CDR3: CASSLYSSEQFF
DNA: TGCGCCAGCAGCTTGTATAGTTCTGAGCAGTTCTTC
size: few
V: TRBV5-1
D: -
J: TRBJ2-1

CDR3: CSVGLGTGGSFGYTF
DNA: TGCAGCGTTGGTCTCGGGACAGGGGGCTCCTTTGGCTACACCTTC
size: -
V: TRBV29-1
D: TRBD1
J: TRBJ1-2

CDR3: CASSSRRTKSSYNEQFF
DNA: TGTGCCAGCAGCTCCCGGCGAACAAAAAGCTCCTACAATGAGCAGTTCTTC
size: many
V: TRBV7-2
D: -
J: TRBJ2-1

CDR3: CASSPPDSNQPQHF
DNA: TGCGCCAGCAGCCCGCCGGACAGCAATCAGCCCCAGCATTTT
size: few
V: TRBV4-3
D: -
J: TRBJ1-5

CDR3: CASSPVEGLRGYTF
DNA: TGTGCCAGCAGCCCCGTTGAGGGCCTTAGGGGCTACACCTTC
size: few
V: TRBV9
D: -
J: TRBJ1-2

CDR3: CSASTIRGNQPQHF
DNA: TGCAGTGCCTCTACAATCAGAGGCAATCAGCCCCAGCATTTT
size: -
V: TRBV20-1
D: -
J: TRBJ1-5

CDR3: CASSSRNNGTLRGIQQYF
DNA: TGTGCCAGCAGCTCTCGGAACAATGGGACTCTCCGTGGAATCCAGCAGTACTTC
size: few
V: TRBV7-9
D: -
J: TRBJ2-5

CDR3: CASSSLTGQANTGELFF
DNA: TGTGCCAGCAGCTCCCTGACTGGACAAGCGAACACCGGGGAGCTGTTTTTT
size: few
V: TRBV11-3
D: -
J: TRBJ2-2

CDR3: CASSQQGEYTEAFF
DNA: TGTGCCAGCAGCCAACAGGGGGAGTACACTGAAGCTTTCTTT
size: once
V: TRBV7-2
D: TRBD1
J: TRBJ1-1

CDR3: CASKTGTGGYEQFF
DNA: TGCGCCAGTAAAACCGGGACAGGGGGCTATGAGCAGTTCTTC
size: few
V: TRBV5-1
D: TRBD1
J: TRBJ2-1